This entry lists 21 T cell receptor beta chains sequenced from one sample in a study of T cell repertoires in cytomegalovirus infection. TCRdb itself ran the reads through MiXCR, one entry per CDR3 protein. The data hold a few hundred thousand distinct CDR3 sequences, with roughly 15% observed a single time. Sequenced: PBMCs. All receptors come from a human donor in good health (CMV status not recorded). Some clones in this sample may be carry-over from other donors' samples.

The chain joins TRBV28 to TRBJ2-5; D gene uncertain. The germline V and J ends were trimmed by 6 bases and 9 bases, with 17 bases remaining between them. Looked up from germline, CDR1 is MDHEN and CDR2 is SYDVKM. The CDR3 has 13 residues. In DNA, the CDR3 is TGTGCCAGCAGCTCGACTGTTCGGACGGCCCAGTACTTC. It specifies CASSSTVRTAQYF.

The V and J genes are TRBV10-3 and TRBJ2-7; no clear D gene. The CDR3 is 12 residues long. Germline CDR1 and CDR2: ENHRY and SYGVKD. V shed 10 bases and J shed 4 bases, with 14 bases lying between them. The chain's CDR3 is CATSDSDYEQYF. The CDR3 DNA reads TGTGCCACGAGTGACTCTGATTACGAGCAGTACTTC.

V is TRBV2 and J is TRBJ2-6; D uncertain. Germline loops: CDR1 SNHLY, CDR2 FYNNEI. V was shortened by 4 bases and J by 4 bases, with 8 bases between the two germline ends. The CDR3 has 14 amino acids. The CDR3 sequence is CASSGWSGANVLTF. The DNA of the CDR3 is TGTGCCAGCAGTGGTTGGTCCGGGGCCAACGTCCTGACTTTC.

This chain connects TRBV18 to TRBJ2-1; TRBD2 is a possible D gene (5 bases). Looked up from germline, CDR1 is KGHSH and CDR2 is LQKENI. CDR3 length equals 16 residues. Trimming removed 3 bases at V and 6 bases at J, with 18 bases between. CDR3 in amino acids: CASSPSFLQEGNEQFF. CDR3 coding DNA: TGTGCCAGCTCACCTTCGTTCCTCCAAGAGGGCAATGAGCAGTTCTTC. Full variable domain (missing parts from reference TRBV18 and TRBJ2-1): NAGVMQNPRHLVRRRGQEARLRCSPMKGHSHVYWYRQLPEEGLKFMVYLQKENIIDESGMPKERFSAEFPKEGPSILRIQQVVRGDSAAYFCASSPSFLQEGNEQFFGPGTRLTVL.

There are a few counts of this clonotype. The chain uses TRBV2 and TRBJ1-5, with 7 nucleotides matching TRBD1. Germline loops: CDR1 SNHLY, CDR2 FYNNEI. This CDR3 is built from 14 residues. V trimming: 5 bases; J trimming: 3 bases; junction bases outside the gene matches: 4. CDR3 DNA: TGTGCCAGCAGTACACAGGGGATCAATCAGCCCCAGCATTTT. This codes for CASSTQGINQPQHF. Variable domain in full (rest from reference TRBV2 and TRBJ1-5): EPEVTQTPSHQVTQMGQEVILRCVPISNHLYFYWYRQILGQKVEFLVSFYNNEISEKSEIFDDQFSVERPDGSNFTLKIRSTKLEDSAMYFCASSTQGINQPQHFGDGTRLSIL.

On this clonotype itself: This may stem from a read error, because a much larger clone lies one nucleotide away. The V and J genes are TRBV7-2 and TRBJ1-1; D unresolved. Per the germline V gene, CDR1 is SGHTA and CDR2 is FQGNSA. This CDR3 contains 13 residues. V was pared by 5 bases and J by 7 bases, with 14 bases between. The DNA of the CDR3 is TGTGCCAGCAGCCAAGGACGGTACAATGAAGCTTTCTTT. It codes for CASSQGRYNEAFF.

The chain combines TRBV12-3 or TRBV12-4 with TRBJ1-5; D is possibly TRBD1 (6 bases). The V and J ends lost 5 bases and 4 bases respectively, with 27 bases between them. The CDR3 has 19 residues. DNA for the CDR3: TGTGCCAGCAGTGATCGACAGGACTCCTCTTCTCTTGAGAATCAGCCCCAGCATTTT. It translates to CASSDRQDSSSLENQPQHF.

The rearrangement joins TRBV28 to TRBJ2-7, with TRBD1 matching over 7 bases. Unmatched junction bases numbered 5, after V lost 2 bases and J lost 4 bases. The V gene's germline CDR1 is MDHEN and CDR2 SYDVKM. The CDR3 has 14 residues. As DNA, the CDR3 is TGTGCCAGCAGTTTAACTTACAGGGGTTACGAGCAGTACTTC. Translating it yields CASSLTYRGYEQYF.

The CDR3 DNA is TGCAGCACCCGGACAGGGCTGACCGGGGAGCTGTTTTTT. Amino acids: CSTRTGLTGELFF. The J gene is TRBJ2-2, the V gene TRBV29-1, with 8 bases aligning to TRBD1. Germline lookup yields CDR1 SQVTM and CDR2 ANQGSEA. The CDR3 extends over 13 amino acids. V shed 8 bases, J shed 5 bases, and the junction held 7 bases outside the gene matches.

CDR3 loop: CASSAQGWREKLFF. The CDR3 bases are TGTGCCAGCAGCGCACAGGGTTGGCGTGAAAAACTGTTTTTT. The rearrangement links TRBV12-3 or TRBV12-4 to TRBJ1-4, with D possibly matching TRBD1 (6 bases). The CDR3 is made up of 14 amino acids. Trimming stripped 6 bases from V and 7 bases from J, with 15 bases between.

V and J are TRBV7-6 and TRBJ2-3; D possibly uses TRBD1 or TRBD2 (6 bases each). Trimming cost V 5 bases and J 1 base, with 19 bases left between them. The CDR3 totals 17 residues. Per the germline V gene, CDR1 is SGHVS and CDR2 is FNYEAQ. Here the CDR3 reads CASSPAEGGLGTDTQYF. The CDR3 DNA follows: TGTGCCAGCAGCCCAGCGGAGGGGGGTTTGGGCACAGATACGCAGTATTTT.

The chain uses TRBV19 and TRBJ2-1; TRBD2 aligns across 7 bases. Germline CDR1 LNHDA, CDR2 SQIVND (reference sequence). V shed 5 bases, J shed 2 bases, and the junction held 6 bases outside the gene matches. This CDR3 is 15 amino acids long. CDR3 in DNA: TGTGCCAGTAGTCCGGGGGGAGTCCCCTACAATGAGCAGTTCTTC. The encoded protein is CASSPGGVPYNEQFF.

This clonotype was seen many times. The chain employs TRBV11-2 and TRBJ2-4; perhaps D is TRBD1 or TRBD2 (6 bases each). V was clipped by 4 bases and J by 1 base, with 20 bases between them. Germline assignment: CDR1 SGHAT and CDR2 FQNNGV. The CDR3 is 18 amino acids. CDR3: CASSSLREGGRAKNIQYF. The CDR3 DNA follows: TGTGCCAGCAGCTCACTCAGGGAAGGGGGGAGGGCCAAAAACATTCAGTACTTC.

The chain joins TRBV19 to TRBJ2-1; D not resolved. The germline gives CDR1 LNHDA, CDR2 SQIVND (reference sequence). The V end was cut by 4 bases, the J end by 4 bases, with 8 bases between. The CDR3 covers 13 residues. The CDR3 DNA is TGTGCCAGTAGTACCCCATTATACAATGAGCAGTTCTTC. Its protein product is CASSTPLYNEQFF.

The chain is built from TRBV28 and TRBJ1-2, with no clear D. Germline CDR1 MDHEN, CDR2 SYDVKM. The CDR3 extends over 13 amino acids. V was cut by 2 bases and J by 5 bases, with 9 bases left in between. Written as DNA, the CDR3 is TGTGCCAGCAGTTTAAATGTCGGGTATGGCTACACCTTC. Translation: CASSLNVGYGYTF.

V and J are TRBV7-9 and TRBJ2-3; 9 bases fit TRBD1. Germline V gives CDR1 SEHNR, CDR2 FQNEAQ (reference sequence). V trimming: 5 bases; J trimming: 3 bases; junction bases outside the gene matches: 9. The CDR3 is 16 amino acids. The CDR3 protein is CASSPRQGETTDTQYF. CDR3 DNA sequence: TGTGCCAGCAGCCCCCGACAGGGGGAGACTACAGATACGCAGTATTTT.

This rearrangement joins TRBV5-6 to TRBJ1-6, with 7 bases aligning to TRBD1. The CDR3 loop spans 15 amino acids. The V gene end was trimmed by 1 base and the J gene end by 9 bases; junction bases not matched to a gene: 7. Germline V lookup: CDR1 SGHDT, CDR2 YYEEEE. The CDR3 DNA is TGTGCCAGCAGCTTGTTGGCGACAGGGACTTCACCCCTCCACTTT. This codes for CASSLLATGTSPLHF.

This clonotype appeared a few times. The V call is TRBV6-2 or TRBV6-3, the J call TRBJ2-7; 7 positions agree with TRBD2. CDR1 and CDR2 from the germline V gene are MNHEY and SVGEGT. After removal of 2 bases from V and 3 bases from J, the junction contained 7 bases not matched to a gene. This CDR3 is built from 15 residues. The CDR3 DNA reads as TGTGCCAGCAGTTACGGAGGGACTAACAACTACGAGCAGTACTTC. Translating it yields CASSYGGTNNYEQYF.

The V gene is TRBV6-2 or TRBV6-3, the J gene TRBJ2-2; 8 bases agree with TRBD2. This CDR3 comprises 17 residues. With 2 bases clipped from V and 4 bases from J, the junction kept 9 bases outside the gene matches. CDR1 is MNHEY and CDR2 is SVGEGT in the germline V gene. CDR3 nucleotide sequence: TGTGCCAGCAGTTACGAGGGCGCGGGGGGACGCACCGGGGAGCTGTTTTTT. Amino acids: CASSYEGAGGRTGELFF.

CDR3 in DNA: TGTGCCATCAGTGAGTCGAAAGACCCTAATGAAAAACTGTTTTTT. Amino acids: CAISESKDPNEKLFF. This chain uses TRBV10-3 with TRBJ1-4; D is undetermined. V was shortened by 0 bases and J by 3 bases, with 8 bases between the two germline ends. This CDR3 has 15 amino acids. CDR1 is ENHRY and CDR2 is SYGVKD in the germline V gene.

This clonotype has only a few counts. V and J are TRBV18 and TRBJ2-2; D is perhaps TRBD1 (5 bases). CDR3 length equals 15 residues. The ends were cut back, 2 bases at V and 3 bases at J, with 10 bases in the middle. Germline V gives CDR1 KGHSH, CDR2 LQKENI. DNA of the CDR3: TGTGCCAGCTCACCAAACAGGCAGGACACCGGGGAGCTGTTTTTT. Amino acids: CASSPNRQDTGELFF.